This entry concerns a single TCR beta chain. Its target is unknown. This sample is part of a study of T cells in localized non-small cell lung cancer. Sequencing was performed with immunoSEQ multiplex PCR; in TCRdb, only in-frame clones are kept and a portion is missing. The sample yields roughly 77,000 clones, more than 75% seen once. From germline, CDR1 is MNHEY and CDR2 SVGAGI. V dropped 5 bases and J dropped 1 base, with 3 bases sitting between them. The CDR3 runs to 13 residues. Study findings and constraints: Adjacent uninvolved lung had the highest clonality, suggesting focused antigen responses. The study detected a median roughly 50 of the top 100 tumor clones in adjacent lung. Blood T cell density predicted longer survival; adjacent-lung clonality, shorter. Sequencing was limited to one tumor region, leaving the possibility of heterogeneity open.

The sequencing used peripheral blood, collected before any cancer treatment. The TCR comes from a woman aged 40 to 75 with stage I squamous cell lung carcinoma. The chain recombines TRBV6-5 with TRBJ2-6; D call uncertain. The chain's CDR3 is CASSGSGANVLTF. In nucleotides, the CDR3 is TGTGCCAGCAGTGGGTCTGGGGCCAACGTCCTGACTTTC.